The entry that follows covers one T cell receptor (beta chain) sequence. Its antigen is not known. After 5'RACE with constant-segment primers, TCR alpha and TCR beta cDNA libraries carrying sample barcodes and UMIs were obtained. TCRdb re-called the 5' RACE reads through MiXCR, storing one row per CDR3 protein. The repertoire has nearly 40,000 distinct CDR3 sequences, 5% to 7% of them found once; the top ten carry 0.8% to 1%. These data belong to a study of T-cell memory formation after mild COVID-19. Study outcomes and limitations: There was a balanced CD4/CD8 profile in clones contracting day 15 to 85, and later expanders leaned CD4+.

This CDR3 contains 14 residues. Per the germline V gene, CDR1 is LNHDA and CDR2 is SQIVND (reference sequence). V was clipped by 7 bases and J by 4 bases; unmatched bases: 8. The chain is built from TRBV19 and TRBJ2-3; TRBD2 aligns across 7 bases. The sample was PBMCs or a T cell subset sorted from them (not recorded which). This sequence was found in an adult who had mild COVID-19 (a few samples of this study predate the infection). Cell type and time point are not known. CDR3 protein: CASKDSGLSDTQYF. The CDR3 DNA follows: TGTGCCAGTAAGGATAGCGGGCTGTCAGATACGCAGTATTTT. The whole variable domain, remainder taken from reference TRBV19 and TRBJ2-3, is DGGITQSPKYLFRKEGQNVTLSCEQNLNHDAMYWYRQDPGQGLRLIYYSQIVNDFQKGDIAEGYSVSREKKESFPLTVTSAQKNPTAFYLCASKDSGLSDTQYFGPGTRLTVL.